The 24 T cell receptor beta chains below were found in one sample sequenced in a study of blood T cell repertoires in COVID-19 (dated by TCRdb to about 2020). Library creation used the immunoSEQ multiplex PCR assay. TCRdb limited this immuneACCESS table to in-frame rearrangements with V and J called. A share of clones is missing; checked studies link under half to unresolved V genes, and the rest is unexplained. This sample gives roughly 250,000 clones in total; about 73% of them show up just once. 2.5% to 4% of the sample lies in the top ten. Sequencing input: peripheral blood. The receptors derive from an elderly woman with acute or convalescent COVID-19.

The chain carries TRBV28 and TRBJ2-1, with TRBD1 identical over 7 bases. Per germline, CDR1 MDHEN and CDR2 SYDVKM. V was pared by 5 bases and J by 6 bases, with 10 bases of the junction left unmatched. The CDR3 runs 15 residues. CDR3 amino acids: CASSPPTGHGNEQFF. The CDR3 nucleotides read TGTGCCAGCAGTCCGCCGACAGGGCACGGCAATGAGCAGTTCTTC.

The gene calls are TRBV5-4 and TRBJ2-6, with TRBD1 matching over 9 bases. Germline assignment: CDR1 SGHNT and CDR2 YYREEE (reference sequence). This CDR3 spans 18 amino acids. V lost 4 bases and J lost 4; bases outside the gene matches: 12. For the CDR3, the DNA is TGTGCCAGCAGCCCATCGGGACAGGGTTTGTGGGGGGCCAACGTCCTGACTTTC. It is translated as CASSPSGQGLWGANVLTF.

At least ten counts were recorded for this clone. The chain combines TRBV27 with TRBJ2-7; 7 bases line up with TRBD1. Germline-derived CDR1 and CDR2 are MNHEY and SMNVEV (reference sequence). The V segment lost 6 bases and the J segment 6 bases; nucleotides outside the gene matches: 11. CDR3 size: 14 residues. The CDR3 spells CASRGTALYGEQYF. CDR3 bases: TGTGCCAGCAGAGGGACAGCCCTTTATGGCGAGCAGTACTTC.

The gene calls are TRBV6-5 and TRBJ1-6, with D tentatively TRBD1 (5 bases). The germline gives CDR1 MNHEY, CDR2 SVGAGI. This CDR3 contains 13 residues. Trimming cost V 8 bases and J 10 bases, with 15 bases left between them. The CDR3 sequence is CASAREVGSPLHF. For the CDR3, the DNA is TGTGCCAGCGCCAGGGAAGTAGGATCACCCCTCCACTTT.

This clone was detected once. The rearrangement uses TRBV28 and TRBJ2-1; D unresolved. V was cut by 2 bases and J by 12 bases, with 11 bases left in between. The CDR3 extends over 12 amino acids. Germline-derived CDR1 and CDR2 are MDHEN and SYDVKM. CDR3 in amino acids: CASSLIGLGQFF. CDR3 nucleotides: TGTGCCAGCAGTTTAATCGGGTTAGGGCAGTTCTTC.

The rearrangement joins TRBV11-3 to TRBJ2-1, with 10 positions matching TRBD2. There are 15 residues in the CDR3. V trimming: 1 base; J trimming: 8 bases; junction bases outside the gene matches: 5. From germline, CDR1 is SGHNT and CDR2 YENEEA. CDR3 nucleotide sequence: TGTGCCAGCAGCTTAGGGAGCGGGGGGGCCCATGAGCAGTTCTTC. Amino acid sequence: CASSLGSGGAHEQFF.

This clone was picked up a small number of times. V and J are TRBV12-3 or TRBV12-4 and TRBJ1-2, with 7 bases aligning to TRBD1. The CDR3 consists of 13 residues. Trimming cost V 6 bases and J 7 bases; bases outside gene matches: 8. CDR3 sequence reads: CASRGQIFGGYTF. In nucleotides, the CDR3 is TGTGCCAGCAGGGGACAGATCTTCGGTGGCTACACCTTC.

V is TRBV5-4 and J is TRBJ2-1; TRBD2 agrees at 8 bases. The CDR3 totals 15 residues. From germline, CDR1 is SGHNT and CDR2 YYREEE (reference sequence). V lost 1 base to trimming and J lost 5 bases; unmatched junction nucleotides: 5. CDR3 in amino acids: CASSLRGGGNNEQFF. The CDR3 DNA reads TGTGCCAGCAGCTTGCGGGGGGGCGGGAACAATGAGCAGTTCTTC.

This clone was observed a handful of times. The V call is TRBV5-4, the J call TRBJ1-2; TRBD1 agrees at 9 bases. This CDR3 spans 15 amino acids. Trimming removed 0 bases from V and 1 base from J; junction bases left unmatched: 1. Per germline, CDR1 SGHNT and CDR2 YYREEE (reference sequence). In DNA form, the CDR3 reads TGTGCCAGCAGCTTGGGGACAGGGGTTAACTATGGCTACACCTTC. Protein product: CASSLGTGVNYGYTF.

The chain has TRBV10-3 and TRBJ1-2, with a weak D call TRBD1 (5 bases). The CDR3 has 15 residues. Between the trimmed V and J ends, which lost 2 bases and 2 bases, there was a span of 12 bases. Germline values: CDR1 ENHRY, CDR2 SYGVKD. The CDR3 spells CAISENGGGNYGYTF. CDR3 nucleotide sequence: TGTGCCATCAGTGAGAACGGGGGGGGGAACTATGGCTACACCTTC.

The genes are TRBV7-9 and TRBJ1-3, with 9 bases matching TRBD1. Germline values: CDR1 SEHNR, CDR2 FQNEAQ (reference sequence). This CDR3 spans 18 amino acids. The V and J ends lost 5 bases and 0 bases, in that order; junction bases with no gene match: 11. Written as DNA, the CDR3 is TGTGCCAGCAGCATAGGTGCCGGGACAGGGAGCTCTGGAAACACCATATATTTT. This gives the protein CASSIGAGTGSSGNTIYF.

This chain connects TRBV19 to TRBJ2-7; 15 bases agree with TRBD2. Germline CDR1 LNHDA, CDR2 SQIVND (reference sequence). V trimming: 4 bases; J trimming: 4 bases; junction bases outside the gene matches: 5. There are 16 residues in the CDR3. CDR3 amino acids: CASSTPGLAGGYEQYF. The CDR3 coding sequence is TGTGCCAGTAGTACCCCGGGACTAGCGGGAGGATACGAGCAGTACTTC.

Only a few counts were recorded for this clone. V is TRBV5-1 and J is TRBJ2-1; 8 positions match TRBD1. The V and J ends lost 0 bases and 6 bases, in that order; junction bases with no gene match: 5. The CDR3 loop spans 15 amino acids. CDR1 is SGHRS and CDR2 is YFSETQ in the germline V gene. The CDR3 bases are TGCGCCAGCAGCTTGGTTCAGGGGGCAGTCAATGAGCAGTTCTTC. Its protein product is CASSLVQGAVNEQFF.

The genes are TRBV14 and TRBJ2-3; 9 nucleotides agree with TRBD2. CDR3 size: 17 residues. V dropped 4 bases and J dropped 6; count of bases not matched to a gene: 14. Germline V gene sequence: CDR1 SGHDN, CDR2 FVKESK. CDR3 amino acids: CASSPKLLAGPGDTQYF. CDR3 DNA: TGTGCCAGCAGCCCCAAGCTCCTAGCGGGGCCGGGGGATACGCAGTATTTT. Full variable domain (missing parts from reference TRBV14 and TRBJ2-3): EAGVTQFPSHSVIEKGQTVTLRCDPISGHDNLYWYRRVMGKEIKFLLHFVKESKQDESGMPNNRFLAERTGGTYSTLKVQPAELEDSGVYFCASSPKLLAGPGDTQYFGPGTRLTVL.

The chain uses TRBV7-6 and TRBJ2-5, with D possibly matching TRBD2 (7 bases). CDR1 SGHVS and CDR2 FNYEAQ come from the germline V gene. V was cut by 3 bases and J by 4 bases, with 15 bases left in between. The CDR3 covers 15 residues. In nucleotides, the CDR3 is TGTGCCAGCAGCTTGCCGGGGGGCGGCTTAGAGACCCAGTACTTC. Its protein product is CASSLPGGGLETQYF.

The chain combines TRBV6-5 with TRBJ1-4; perhaps TRBD1 as D (6 bases). V was trimmed by 7 bases and J by 4 bases, leaving 10 bases between them. The CDR3 spans 13 residues. Germline assignment: CDR1 MNHEY and CDR2 SVGAGI. CDR3 nucleotide sequence: TGTGCCAGCAAAAGGGGGTATAATGAAAAACTGTTTTTT. Translation gives CASKRGYNEKLFF.

The rearrangement links TRBV4-3 to TRBJ2-5, with D possibly being TRBD1 (5 bases). V dropped 0 bases and J dropped 2 bases, with 10 bases sitting between them. The CDR3 is 15 residues long. Germline V gives CDR1 LGHNA, CDR2 YSLEER. For the CDR3, the DNA is TGCGCCAGCAGCCAAGACAGGGTGGGACAAGAGACCCAGTACTTC. It specifies CASSQDRVGQETQYF.

In regard to this clone: The germline gene is not matched at one end of the junction; a read error may be the cause. The chain couples TRBV3-1 (or the pseudogene TRBV3-2) to TRBJ2-7; maybe TRBD1 (5 bases). The germline CDR1 and CDR2 sequences are LGHDT and YNNKEL (reference sequence). The CDR3 runs to 12 residues. CDR3 region: CASSQVSGLLNF. The CDR3 DNA reads as TGTGCCAGCAGCCAAGTTTCAGGGCTGTTGAACTTC.

The gene calls are TRBV7-9 and TRBJ2-4; possibly TRBD2 for D (5 bases). CDR3 length: 16 residues. V lost 5 bases and J 0 bases, leaving 14 bases between the germline ends. CDR1 and CDR2 (germline): SEHNR, FQNEAQ (reference sequence). In nucleotides, the CDR3 is TGTGCCAGCAGCCTCAACATGGGAGTAGCCAAAAACATTCAGTACTTC. Its translation is CASSLNMGVAKNIQYF. Full variable domain (remainder filled in from reference TRBV7-9 and TRBJ2-4): DTGVSQNPRHKITKRGQNVTFRCDPISEHNRLYWYRQTLGQGPEFLTYFQNEAQLEKSRLLSDRFSAERPKGSFSTLEIQRTEQGDSAMYLCASSLNMGVAKNIQYFGAGTRLSVL.

This clone appeared a single time. V is TRBV6-5 and J is TRBJ1-5; D is possibly TRBD1 (6 bases). The CDR3 loop spans 15 amino acids. CDR1 and CDR2 (germline): MNHEY, SVGAGI. The ends were cut back, 9 bases at V and 0 bases at J, with 15 bases in the middle. The CDR3 coding sequence is TGTGCCAGTTTTGCAGGGGACCTTAGCAATCAGCCCCAGCATTTT. This encodes CASFAGDLSNQPQHF.

This chain uses TRBV5-6 with TRBJ1-2; 7 nucleotides align to TRBD1. The germline gives CDR1 SGHDT, CDR2 YYEEEE. The CDR3 length is 14 residues. The V segment lost 0 bases and the J segment 3 bases; nucleotides outside the gene matches: 2. CDR3: CASSLGDRDYGYTF. CDR3 coding DNA: TGTGCCAGCAGCTTGGGGGACAGAGACTATGGCTACACCTTC.

This sequence joins TRBV6-1 and TRBJ1-5; TRBD1 might be the D (6 bases). Trimming took off 2 bases at V and 4 bases at J, with 12 bases between the two ends. Germline assignment: CDR1 MNHNS and CDR2 SASEGT. The CDR3 extends over 15 amino acids. The CDR3 loop reads CASSELWTENQPQHF. For the CDR3, the DNA is TGTGCCAGCAGTGAACTTTGGACAGAAAATCAGCCCCAGCATTTT.

The V and J genes are TRBV6-4 and TRBJ1-2; 12 bases line up with TRBD1. V was clipped by 3 bases and J by 8 bases; unmatched bases: 10. This CDR3 spans 16 amino acids. Per the germline V gene, CDR1 is MRHNA and CDR2 is SNTAGT. The CDR3 loop is CASSESGTGGFGGYTF. CDR3 DNA sequence: TGTGCCAGCAGTGAATCCGGGACAGGGGGCTTTGGAGGCTACACCTTC.

The chain employs TRBV5-3 and TRBJ1-6; 7 nucleotides agree with TRBD1. TRBV5-3 is filed as an ORF, its function uncertain. The V gene end was trimmed by 4 bases and the J gene end by 7 bases; junction bases not matched to a gene: 8. The CDR3 sequence is 15 residues long. The DNA of the CDR3 is TGTGCCAGAAGCAAAACAGGGGTTCTCAATTCACCCCTCCACTTT. Protein: CARSKTGVLNSPLHF.